This T cell receptor (beta chain) was documented in a study of blood T cell repertoires in COVID-19. Overall study context: Both acute and convalescent COVID-19 samples were obtained from the United States, Italy and Spain. PBMCs, B-cell-depleted T cells, or T cells provided the cDNA or gDNA that made up the material.

Original analysis: Cell counts per sample came from amplifying reference gene primers. The repertoire was sequenced with immunoSEQ multiplex PCR; TCRdb's copy has only in-frame clones and lacks some. D and trimming were read from the DNA, whereas the V and J calls and clone size are those reported in that table. The profile shows 130,000 to 150,000 clones, approximately 80% of them singletons. The germline V gene encodes CDR1 SQVTM and CDR2 ANQGSEA. The CDR3 consists of 15 residues. Trimming removed 6 bases from V and 0 bases from J, with 15 bases in between. The chain employs TRBV29-1 and TRBJ1-5; unclear D gene. This clonotype was obtained from a woman aged 55-70 years with acute or convalescent COVID-19. The sequenced material came from peripheral blood. The CDR3 region is CSVSVRVGSNQPQHF. The DNA of the CDR3 is TGCAGCGTGTCCGTGAGGGTGGGTAGCAATCAGCCCCAGCATTTT.